This TCR beta chain was identified during a study of T cells in Graves' hyperthyroidism and ophthalmopathy (dated by TCRdb to about 2019). Background for the entire study: Peripheral blood was sampled at the time of initial diagnosis, prior to any treatment. To identify distinguishing TCR V-J signatures, a discovery cohort of about a hundred patients was used, comprising 40 to 45 with Graves' ophthalmopathy and 57 with stable Graves' hyperthyroidism. An independent validation cohort of around 20 hyperthyroidism patients and 17 patients who later progressed to ophthalmopathy tested prospective prediction of ophthalmopathy. The 100 discovery patients were divided at random into training and test sets in a 7:3 ratio. In several Graves' hyperthyroidism patients, the study also compared T-cell repertoires from thyroid tissue with T-cell repertoires from blood. Once sampling was done, hyperthyroidism patients were given methimazole at a starting dose of 30 mg daily, whereas ophthalmopathy patients were given high-dose intravenous methylprednisolone. The paper reports TCR Vbeta CDR3 sequencing of approximately 130 peripheral blood samples: 43 ophthalmopathy, fewer than 80 hyperthyroidism and approximately 17 progressor patients. On the study overall, not on this receptor specifically: In cross-validation, a model built on a 13 V-J signature told ophthalmopathy apart from stable hyperthyroidism with approximately 91% sensitivity and around 84% specificity, and in testing the same model reached 80%/75%. In validation, the model predicted progression to ophthalmopathy with 55% to 71% sensitivity and approximately 74% specificity, a median of approximately 6.5 months before onset. Sample size was not statistically predetermined, and investigators were not blinded to group allocation. Most expanded thyroid clonotypes (frequency above 0.001) were also detected in blood, a finding suggesting that blood repertoires may reflect thyroid immune responses.

To note about this clonotype: No cognate antigen has been identified for it. The record has no base qualities; no much larger clone is one base away.

CDR1 and CDR2 are read off the germline V gene as SGHRS and YFSETQ. Cut back by 0 bases and 8 bases, the V and J ends lie 15 bases apart. Counted from cysteine to phenylalanine, this CDR3 has 15 amino acids. The retained sequence is limited to the CDR3, 45 bases, with the frame set at the first base. Amplification of TCR beta CDR3 regions was carried out from RNA transcripts. The TCR CDR3 was subjected to a first round of RT-PCR using the HTBI primer set and the Qiagen OneStep RT-PCR kit. Libraries were constructed in a second round of multiplex PCR, after which size selection and purification were carried out. Libraries were sequenced paired-end with 100 bp reads on an Illumina HiSeq2000. On the authors' methods: Raw data were processed with SOAPnuke, discarding reads with adapters, uncalled bases, mean Phred below 15, or no exact constant-primer or identifier match. COPE v1.2.5 was used to merge the high-quality paired reads, and each unique nucleotide sequence was defined as a clonotype. Clonotypes were aligned to IMGT TRBV, TRBD and TRBJ reference segments using MiTCR v1.1. The analysis included only V-J combinations with a frequency above 0.0001, which together covered over 98% of the repertoires. A TCS score was defined as the ratio of F50 (clonal expansion) to E x V (chaos), with BLOSUM62-based TCRdist applied between CDR3 peptides within each V-J. Welch's t-statistics and random forest reduced fewer than 600 V-J features to about 12, which were used in a naive Bayes classifier (R e1071). TCRdb handled the public reads itself, with Q25 trimming in fastp and clone calling in MiXCR, and kept productive beta chains. Every distinct CDR3 protein forms one entry, paired with its most common genes and DNA. The V and J calls were not made by the authors but by TCRdb's processing. The sample data list 370,000 or so distinct CDR3 sequences, and about 13% of these were observed just once. Roughly 20% of the sample comes from the top ten.

Hyperthyroidism patients were aged 18 to 65 years and newly diagnosed, with disease duration of less than 2 months. Exclusion was applied to patients with uncontrolled infections, other autoimmune diseases, pregnancy or lactation. Diagnoses were established on the basis of clinical symptoms, serum thyroxine and TRAb, thyroid ultrasound, and orbital computed tomography. For progressor patients, blood was drawn at the first diagnosis of hyperthyroidism, before any ophthalmopathy symptoms had appeared. PBMCs were isolated from roughly 10 ml of fresh peripheral blood by Ficoll-Paque density gradient centrifugation. Progressor patients were initially diagnosed with Graves' hyperthyroidism and developed ophthalmopathy during follow-up. Total RNA was extracted with Trizol reagent, and quality was checked on an Agilent 2100 Bioanalyzer.

The sample consisted of blood. This receptor was obtained from a man aged 25-40 years with Graves' hyperthyroidism that later progressed to Graves' ophthalmopathy. The sequence links TRBV5-1 to TRBJ2-1, with TRBD2 perhaps the D gene, on 5 matching bases. The sequenced DNA: TGCGCCAGCAGCTTGGCTAGCCTCCTTGCTGATGAGCAGTTCTTC. It codes for CASSLASLLADEQFF. The full variable domain, with segments outside the CDR3 supplied by the reference TRBV5-1 and TRBJ2-1 proteins, appears as KAGVTQTPRYLIKTRGQQVTLSCSPISGHRSVSWYQQTPGQGLQFLFEYFSETQRNKGNFPGRFSGRQFSNSRSEMNVSTLELGDSALYLCASSLASLLADEQFFGPGTRLTVL.